These 7 T cell receptor beta chains were all obtained from the same sample, sequenced in a study of T cells in Graves' hyperthyroidism and ophthalmopathy. TCR beta CDR3 sequences were amplified from RNA transcripts. HTBI primers drove first-round RT-PCR of the TCR CDR3. TCRdb analysed the multiplex PCR reads with MiXCR anew, one entry per CDR3 protein. The profile shows about 350,000 distinct CDR3 sequences, approximately 13% of them singletons. Sequencing used blood. Source of these receptors: a woman aged 25 to 45 with Graves' hyperthyroidism.

This clonotype was recorded at least ten times. The chain couples TRBV12-3 or TRBV12-4 to TRBJ2-7; perhaps D is TRBD1 or TRBD2 (5 bases each). V was pared by 5 bases and J by 3 bases, with 11 bases between. CDR3 length: 13 amino acids. The CDR3 sequence is CASSGTPNYEQYF. The CDR3 nucleotides read TGTGCCAGCAGTGGGACGCCGAACTACGAGCAGTACTTC.

This clonotype appeared once. The chain joins TRBV9 to TRBJ2-1; D might be TRBD2 (6 bases). V dropped 0 bases and J dropped 8 bases, with 15 bases sitting between them. The CDR3 consists of 15 residues. The germline V gene has CDR1 SGDLS and CDR2 YYNGEE. The CDR3 DNA is TGTGCCAGCAGCGTAGTAGGGACTTCCCCGGATGAGCAGTTCTTC. This encodes CASSVVGTSPDEQFF. Together with reference TRBV9 and TRBJ2-1, the CDR3 gives the full variable domain: DSGVTQTPKHLITATGQRVTLRCSPRSGDLSVYWYQQSLDQGLQFLIQYYNGEERAKGNILERFSAQQFPDLHSELNLSSLELGDSALYFCASSVVGTSPDEQFFGPGTRLTVL.

J is TRBJ1-2 and V is TRBV4-3, with TRBD1 matching 9 bases. Germline V gives CDR1 LGHNA, CDR2 YSLEER. The V gene end was trimmed by 2 bases and the J gene end by 10 bases; junction bases not matched to a gene: 14. This CDR3 is 16 amino acids long. DNA for the CDR3: TGCGCCAGCAGCCAACAAGGCCGGGACAGGGATCGTGACTACACCTTC. Encoded protein: CASSQQGRDRDRDYTF.

The V gene is TRBV7-9, the J gene TRBJ1-6; the D gene is possibly TRBD1 (6 bases). Germline-derived CDR1 and CDR2 are SEHNR and FQNEAQ (reference sequence). The CDR3 is made up of 15 amino acids. The V gene lost 5 bases and the J gene lost 7 bases, with 15 bases spanning the gap. This CDR3 is CASSITGLSNSPLHF. CDR3 nucleotide sequence: TGTGCCAGCAGCATAACAGGGCTTTCGAATTCACCCCTCCACTTT.

The sample holds a few counts of this clonotype. The gene calls are TRBV5-1 and TRBJ2-5; D gene ambiguous. This CDR3 comprises 13 residues. Trimming took off 2 bases at V and 0 bases at J, with 5 bases between the two ends. The V gene's germline CDR1 is SGHRS and CDR2 YFSETQ. CDR3 region: CASSFTYQETQYF. The CDR3 DNA reads TGCGCCAGCAGCTTTACATACCAAGAGACCCAGTACTTC.

This clonotype was detected ten times or more. The chain has TRBV20-1 and TRBJ2-5; 8 positions agree with TRBD1. Germline-derived CDR1 and CDR2 are DFQATT and SNEGSKA (reference sequence). There are 14 residues in the CDR3. The V gene end was trimmed by 5 bases and the J gene end by 3 bases; junction bases not matched to a gene: 8. The CDR3 protein is CSARKPGQEETQYF. In nucleotides, the CDR3 is TGCAGTGCTCGAAAGCCGGGACAGGAAGAGACCCAGTACTTC.

This clonotype was seen at least ten times. This chain uses TRBV7-9 with TRBJ2-5; D is unclear. This CDR3 is built from 16 residues. Between the trimmed V and J ends, which lost 7 bases and 3 bases, there was a span of 21 bases. CDR1 and CDR2 (germline): SEHNR, FQNEAQ (reference sequence). The CDR3 spells CASTHKALGREETQYF. The CDR3 bases are TGTGCCAGCACTCACAAAGCCTTGGGAAGGGAAGAGACCCAGTACTTC.